This entry is about one TCR beta chain. Antigen specificity is unknown. The sample originates from a study of cytomegalovirus exposure and HLA in healthy donors. Sequencing used immunoSEQ multiplex PCR; TCRdb keeps in-frame clones, though not all of them. The top ten clones hold 1.5% to 2% of a sample with under 250,000 clones, roughly 91% of them seen once. The CDR3 covers 15 residues. Per the germline V gene, CDR1 is LGHNA and CDR2 is YNFKEQ. V was cut by 1 base and J by 1 base, with 10 bases left in between. Overall study findings and caveats: The listing of fewer than 200 TCR beta chains classed them as cytomegalovirus-associated. Many donors carried some public TCRs, although rarity characterized most TCR sequences. Confirmation was obtained in vitro that a few CMV-associated chains are specific for CMV antigens.

The donors were in the roughly 120-subject validation cohort, distinct from the approximately 670-subject first cohort. The origin of this receptor is a woman younger than 35 in good health and CMV-seropositive. The material sequenced was PBMCs. J is TRBJ1-1 and V is TRBV4-2, with a possible D match to TRBD1 (6 bases). CDR3 sequence: CASSQVRQENTEAFF. The CDR3 nucleotides are TGTGCCAGCAGCCAAGTTCGACAGGAGAACACTGAAGCTTTCTTT.